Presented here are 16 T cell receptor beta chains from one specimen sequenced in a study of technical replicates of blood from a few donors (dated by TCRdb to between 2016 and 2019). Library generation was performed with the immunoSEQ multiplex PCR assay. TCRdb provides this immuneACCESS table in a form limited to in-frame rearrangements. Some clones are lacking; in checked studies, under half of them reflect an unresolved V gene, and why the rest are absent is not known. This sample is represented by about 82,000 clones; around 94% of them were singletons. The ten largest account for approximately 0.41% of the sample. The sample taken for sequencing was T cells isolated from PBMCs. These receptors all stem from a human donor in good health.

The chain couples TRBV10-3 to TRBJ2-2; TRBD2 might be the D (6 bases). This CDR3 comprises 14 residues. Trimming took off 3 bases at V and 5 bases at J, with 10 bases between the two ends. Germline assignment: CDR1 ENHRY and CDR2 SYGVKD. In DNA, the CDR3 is TGTGCCATCAGTGACAGGGAGGAGACCGGGGAGCTGTTTTTT. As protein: CAISDREETGELFF.

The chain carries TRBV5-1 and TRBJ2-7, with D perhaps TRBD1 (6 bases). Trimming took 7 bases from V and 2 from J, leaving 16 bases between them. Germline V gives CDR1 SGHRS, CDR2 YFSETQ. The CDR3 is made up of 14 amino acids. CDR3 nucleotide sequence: TGCGCCAGCCTACAGGGACCAGAAGCCTACGAGCAGTACTTC. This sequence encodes CASLQGPEAYEQYF.

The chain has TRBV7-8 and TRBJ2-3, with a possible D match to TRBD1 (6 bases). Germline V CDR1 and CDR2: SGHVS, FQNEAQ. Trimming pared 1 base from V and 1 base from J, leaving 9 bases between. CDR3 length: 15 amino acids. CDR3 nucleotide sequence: TGTGCCAGCAGCTTAGACAGGGTAGGCACAGATACGCAGTATTTT. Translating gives CASSLDRVGTDTQYF.

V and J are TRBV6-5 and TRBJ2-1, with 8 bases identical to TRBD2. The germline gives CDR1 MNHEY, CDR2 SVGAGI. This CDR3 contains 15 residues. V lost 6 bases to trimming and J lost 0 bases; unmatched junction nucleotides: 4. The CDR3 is CASSPTSGSYNEQFF. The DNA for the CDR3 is TGTGCCAGCAGCCCCACTAGCGGCTCCTACAATGAGCAGTTCTTC.

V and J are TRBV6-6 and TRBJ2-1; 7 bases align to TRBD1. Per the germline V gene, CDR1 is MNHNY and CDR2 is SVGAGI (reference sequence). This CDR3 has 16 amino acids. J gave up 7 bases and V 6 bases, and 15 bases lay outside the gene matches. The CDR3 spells CASRLSRDSLRNEQFF. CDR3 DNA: TGTGCCAGCAGATTGTCCCGGGACAGCCTCAGGAATGAGCAGTTCTTC.

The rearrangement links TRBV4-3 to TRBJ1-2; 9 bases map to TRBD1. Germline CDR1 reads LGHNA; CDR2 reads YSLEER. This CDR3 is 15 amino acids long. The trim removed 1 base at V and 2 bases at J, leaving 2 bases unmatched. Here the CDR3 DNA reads TGCGCCAGCAGCCAAGGGACAGGGGTCAACTATGGCTACACCTTC. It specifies CASSQGTGVNYGYTF.

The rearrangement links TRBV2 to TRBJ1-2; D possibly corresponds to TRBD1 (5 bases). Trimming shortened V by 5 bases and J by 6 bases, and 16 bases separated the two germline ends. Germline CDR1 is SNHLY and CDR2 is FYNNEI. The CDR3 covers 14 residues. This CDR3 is CASSWPGLYDGYTF. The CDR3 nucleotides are TGTGCCAGCAGTTGGCCGGGACTTTACGATGGCTACACCTTC.

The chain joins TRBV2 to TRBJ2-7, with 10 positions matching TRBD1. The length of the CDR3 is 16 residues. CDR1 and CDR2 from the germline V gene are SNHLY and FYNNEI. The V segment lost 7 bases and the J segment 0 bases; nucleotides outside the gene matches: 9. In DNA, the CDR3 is TGTGCCAGCATGACAGGGGGCCTCCCCTTCTCCTACGAGCAGTACTTC. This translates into CASMTGGLPFSYEQYF.

The CDR3, as DNA: TGTGCCAGCAGCTACAGCGGTTACGAGCAGTACTTC. Translation: CASSYSGYEQYF. The rearrangement uses TRBV7-9 and TRBJ2-7; tentative D call: TRBD2 (5 bases). Germline CDR1 is SEHNR and CDR2 is FQNEAQ (reference sequence). The V and J ends lost 4 bases and 4 bases respectively, with 8 bases between them. This CDR3 is 12 amino acids long.

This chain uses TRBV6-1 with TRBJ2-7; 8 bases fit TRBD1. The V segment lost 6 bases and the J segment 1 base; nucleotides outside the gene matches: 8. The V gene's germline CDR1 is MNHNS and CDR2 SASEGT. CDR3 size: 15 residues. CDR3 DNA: TGTGCCAGCAGGCCCTACTGGGACAGGTCCTACGAGCAGTACTTC. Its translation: CASRPYWDRSYEQYF.

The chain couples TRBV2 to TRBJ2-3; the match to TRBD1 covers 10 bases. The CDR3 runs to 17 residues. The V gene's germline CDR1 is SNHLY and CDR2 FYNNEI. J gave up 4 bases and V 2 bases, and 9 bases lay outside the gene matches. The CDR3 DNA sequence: TGTGCCAGCAGTGAAAGGGGACAGGGGTTCGTTGCAGATACGCAGTATTTT. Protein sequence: CASSERGQGFVADTQYF.

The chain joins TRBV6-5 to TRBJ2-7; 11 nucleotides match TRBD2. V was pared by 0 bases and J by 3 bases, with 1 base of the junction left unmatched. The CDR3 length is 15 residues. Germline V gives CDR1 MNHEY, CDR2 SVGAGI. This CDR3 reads CASSYSTSGNYEQYF. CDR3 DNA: TGTGCCAGCAGTTACTCGACTAGCGGGAACTACGAGCAGTACTTC.

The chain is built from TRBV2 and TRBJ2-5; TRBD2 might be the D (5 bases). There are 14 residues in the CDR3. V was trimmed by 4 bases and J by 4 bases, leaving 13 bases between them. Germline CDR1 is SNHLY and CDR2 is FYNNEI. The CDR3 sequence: CASSAPFRGETQYF. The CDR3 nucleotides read TGTGCCAGCAGTGCACCTTTCCGGGGAGAGACCCAGTACTTC. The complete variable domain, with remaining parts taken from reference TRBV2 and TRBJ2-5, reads EPEVTQTPSHQVTQMGQEVILRCVPISNHLYFYWYRQILGQKVEFLVSFYNNEISEKSEIFDDQFSVERPDGSNFTLKIRSTKLEDSAMYFCASSAPFRGETQYFGPGTRLLVL.

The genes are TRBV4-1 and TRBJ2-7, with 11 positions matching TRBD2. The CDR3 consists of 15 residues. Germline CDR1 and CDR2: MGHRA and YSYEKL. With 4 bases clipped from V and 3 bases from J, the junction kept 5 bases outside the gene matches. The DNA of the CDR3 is TGCGCCAGCAGCCCTCTAGCGGGGGGACTCTACGAGCAGTACTTC. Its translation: CASSPLAGGLYEQYF.

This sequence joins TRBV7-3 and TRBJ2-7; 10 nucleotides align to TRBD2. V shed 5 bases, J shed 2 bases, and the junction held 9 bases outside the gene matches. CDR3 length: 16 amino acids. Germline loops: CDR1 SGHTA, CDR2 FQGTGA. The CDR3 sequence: CASSPEGTSGTYEQYF. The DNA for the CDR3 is TGTGCCAGCAGCCCGGAAGGTACTAGCGGGACCTACGAGCAGTACTTC. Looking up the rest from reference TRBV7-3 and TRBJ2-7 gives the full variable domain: GAGVSQTPSNKVTEKGKYVELRCDPISGHTALYWYRQSLGQGPEFLIYFQGTGAADDSGLPNDRFFAVRPEGSVSTLKIQRTERGDSAVYLCASSPEGTSGTYEQYFGPGTRLTVT.

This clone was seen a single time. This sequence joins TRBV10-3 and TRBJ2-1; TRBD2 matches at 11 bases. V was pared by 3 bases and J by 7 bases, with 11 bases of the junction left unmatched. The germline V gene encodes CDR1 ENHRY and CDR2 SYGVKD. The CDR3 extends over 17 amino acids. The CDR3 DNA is TGTGCCATCAGTGAAATAGCGGGAGGGCCTCTGGGGAATGAGCAGTTCTTC. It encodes CAISEIAGGPLGNEQFF.